These 5 T cell receptor beta chains share one sample of origin, sequenced in a study of cytomegalovirus exposure and HLA in healthy donors. Primers: 60 Vbeta forward and 13 Jbeta reverse. TCRdb's table, derived via immunoSEQ multiplex PCR, lists solely in-frame clones and lacks some. The top ten hold 1.2% of the sample, which has 90,000 to 120,000 clones, 65% to 90% seen once. The sequenced sample consisted of PBMCs. All receptors come from a woman aged 18 to 35 in good health and CMV-seronegative.

The chain carries TRBV19 and TRBJ2-3, with 12 bases fitting TRBD2. V was pared by 9 bases and J by 4 bases, with 2 bases of the junction left unmatched. Germline V gene lookup returns CDR1 LNHDA and CDR2 SQIVND (reference sequence). This CDR3 comprises 13 residues. CDR3 coding DNA: TGTGCCAGCAGACTAGCGGGGGCAGATACGCAGTATTTT. Translation gives CASRLAGADTQYF.

This clone came up a few times. The chain recombines TRBV6-5 with TRBJ2-6, with 8 bases fitting TRBD1. The junction had 4 bases not matched to a gene; V was cut back by 3 bases and J by 3 bases. Germline CDR1 is MNHEY and CDR2 is SVGAGI. CDR3 size: 16 residues. The CDR3 here is CASSYGTGFGANVLTF. In DNA, the CDR3 is TGTGCCAGCAGTTATGGGACAGGCTTTGGGGCCAACGTCCTGACTTTC.

The V gene is TRBV5-8, the J gene TRBJ1-1; 7 bases are shared with TRBD1. Germline CDR1 reads SGHTS; CDR2 reads YDEGEE. Trimming took 3 bases from V and 6 from J; bases not matched to a gene: 8. This CDR3 region has 14 residues. The CDR3 bases are TGTGCCAGCAGCTATTCAGGGGGTCTGGCTGAAGCTTTCTTT. Amino acids: CASSYSGGLAEAFF.

CDR3 DNA sequence: TGCGCCAGCAGCGGGGTGGACATAAGGTACGACAATGAGCAGTTCTTC. Translation: CASSGVDIRYDNEQFF. The chain joins TRBV5-1 to TRBJ2-1, with D possibly matching TRBD1 (5 bases). CDR1 and CDR2 (germline): SGHRS, YFSETQ. The CDR3 is made up of 16 amino acids. Trimming removed 4 bases from V and 5 bases from J, with 19 bases in between.

This clone was counted once. The gene calls are TRBV5-1 and TRBJ1-3; 8 positions match TRBD1. This CDR3 spans 16 amino acids. Germline trimming cut 4 bases from V and 0 bases from J; bases unmatched to any gene: 6. Germline-derived CDR1 and CDR2 are SGHRS and YFSETQ. CDR3: CASSGGQASSGNTIYF. The CDR3 nucleotides are TGCGCCAGCAGCGGGGGACAGGCAAGCTCTGGAAACACCATATATTTT.